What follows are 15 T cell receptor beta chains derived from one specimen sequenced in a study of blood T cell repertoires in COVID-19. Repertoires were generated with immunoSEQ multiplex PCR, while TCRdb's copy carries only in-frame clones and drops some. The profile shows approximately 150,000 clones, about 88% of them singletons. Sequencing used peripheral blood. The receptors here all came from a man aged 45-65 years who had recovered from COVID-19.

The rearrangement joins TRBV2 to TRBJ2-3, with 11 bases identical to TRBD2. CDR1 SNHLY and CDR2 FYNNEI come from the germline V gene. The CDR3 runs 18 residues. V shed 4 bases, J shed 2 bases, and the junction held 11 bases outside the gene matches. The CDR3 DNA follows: TGTGCCAGCAGTGCGACGCTTCTAGCGGGGGGATACACAGATACGCAGTATTTT. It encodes CASSATLLAGGYTDTQYF.

As DNA, the CDR3 is TGTGCCAGCAGCCACTGGGGCCCTAGCTCCTACAATGAGCAGTTCTTC. Translating gives CASSHWGPSSYNEQFF. The chain couples TRBV7-2 to TRBJ2-1, with D tentatively TRBD1 (5 bases). Trimming took 5 bases from V and 0 from J, leaving 14 bases between them. CDR3 length: 16 residues. Germline V gene lookup returns CDR1 SGHTA and CDR2 FQGNSA. Based on the CDR3 plus reference TRBV7-2 and TRBJ2-1, the full variable domain is GAGVSQSPSNKVTEKGKDVELRCDPISGHTALYWYRQSLGQGLEFLIYFQGNSAPDKSGLPSDRFSAERTGGSVSTLTIQRTQQEDSAVYLCASSHWGPSSYNEQFFGPGTRLTVL.

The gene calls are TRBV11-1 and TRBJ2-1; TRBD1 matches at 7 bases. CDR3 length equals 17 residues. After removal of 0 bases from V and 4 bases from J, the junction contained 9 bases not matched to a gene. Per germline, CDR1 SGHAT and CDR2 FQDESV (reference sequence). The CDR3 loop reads CASSLARVGQAYNEQFF. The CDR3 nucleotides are TGTGCCAGCAGCTTAGCGAGGGTCGGACAGGCTTACAATGAGCAGTTCTTC.

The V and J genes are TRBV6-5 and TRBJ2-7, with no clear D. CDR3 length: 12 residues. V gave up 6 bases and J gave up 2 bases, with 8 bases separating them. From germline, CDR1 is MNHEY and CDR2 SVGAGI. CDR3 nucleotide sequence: TGTGCCAGCAGGAGGAAACCCTACGAGCAGTACTTC. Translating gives CASRRKPYEQYF.

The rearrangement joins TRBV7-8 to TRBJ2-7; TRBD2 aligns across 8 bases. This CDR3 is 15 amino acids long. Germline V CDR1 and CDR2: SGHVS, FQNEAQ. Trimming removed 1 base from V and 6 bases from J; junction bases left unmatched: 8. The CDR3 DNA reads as TGTGCCAGCAGCTTAGGGTCCAGCGGGAGTGGCGAGCAGTACTTC. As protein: CASSLGSSGSGEQYF. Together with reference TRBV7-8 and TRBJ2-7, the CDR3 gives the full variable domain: GAGVSQSPRYKVAKRGQDVALRCDPISGHVSLFWYQQALGQGPEFLTYFQNEAQLDKSGLPSDRFFAERPEGSVSTLKIQRTQQEDSAVYLCASSLGSSGSGEQYFGPGTRLTVT.

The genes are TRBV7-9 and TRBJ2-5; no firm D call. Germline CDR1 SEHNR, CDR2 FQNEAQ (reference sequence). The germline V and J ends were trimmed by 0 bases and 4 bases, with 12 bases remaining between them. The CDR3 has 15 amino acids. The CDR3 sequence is CASSLAKASGETQYF. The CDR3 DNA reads TGTGCCAGCAGCTTAGCGAAGGCTAGTGGAGAGACCCAGTACTTC.

CDR3 DNA: TGTGCCAGCAGCTTAGATCCCAGCGCCATATACAATGAGCAGTTCTTC. Residues: CASSLDPSAIYNEQFF. The chain links TRBV11-2 to TRBJ2-1, with D hard to call. CDR1 is SGHAT and CDR2 is FQNNGV in the germline V gene. CDR3 length: 16 amino acids. Trimming took off 0 bases at V and 4 bases at J, with 13 bases between the two ends.

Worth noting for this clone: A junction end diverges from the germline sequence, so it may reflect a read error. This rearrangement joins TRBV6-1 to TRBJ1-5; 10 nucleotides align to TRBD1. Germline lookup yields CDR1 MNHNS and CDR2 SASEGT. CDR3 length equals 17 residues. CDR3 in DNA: TGTGCCAGCAATGAATCGGTGACAGGGGGCTTAGGACAGCCCCAGCATTTT. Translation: CASNESVTGGLGQPQHF.

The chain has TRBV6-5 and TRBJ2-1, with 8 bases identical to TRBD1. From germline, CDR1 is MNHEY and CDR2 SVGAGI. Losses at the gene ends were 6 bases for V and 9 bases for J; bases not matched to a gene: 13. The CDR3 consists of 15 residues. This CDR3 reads CASRLTGGYTGEQFF. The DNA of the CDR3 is TGTGCCAGCAGGCTAACAGGGGGATATACGGGTGAGCAGTTCTTC.

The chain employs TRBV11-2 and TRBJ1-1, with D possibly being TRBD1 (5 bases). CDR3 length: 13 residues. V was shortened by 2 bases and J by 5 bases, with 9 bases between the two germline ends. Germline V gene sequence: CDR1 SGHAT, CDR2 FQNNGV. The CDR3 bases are TGTGCCAGCAGCTTATTTGGGGCGACTGAAGCTTTCTTT. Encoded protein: CASSLFGATEAFF.

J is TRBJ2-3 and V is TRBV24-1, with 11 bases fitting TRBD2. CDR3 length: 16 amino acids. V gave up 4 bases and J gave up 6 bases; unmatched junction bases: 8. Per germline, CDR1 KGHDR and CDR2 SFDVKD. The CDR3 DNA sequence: TGTGCCACCAGTGAAGGTAGCGGGAGGGTTGCCGATACGCAGTATTTT. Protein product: CATSEGSGRVADTQYF.

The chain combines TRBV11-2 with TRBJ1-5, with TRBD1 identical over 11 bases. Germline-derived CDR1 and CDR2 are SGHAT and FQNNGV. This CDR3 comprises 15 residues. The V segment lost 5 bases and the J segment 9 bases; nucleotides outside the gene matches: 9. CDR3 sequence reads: CASSRTGGRGWPQHF. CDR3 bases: TGTGCCAGCAGCAGGACAGGGGGCCGTGGTTGGCCCCAGCATTTT.

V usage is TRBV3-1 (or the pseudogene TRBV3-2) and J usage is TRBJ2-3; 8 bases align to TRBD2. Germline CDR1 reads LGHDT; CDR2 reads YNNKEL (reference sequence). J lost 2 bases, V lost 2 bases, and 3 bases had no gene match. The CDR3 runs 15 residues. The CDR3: CASSQPAGATDTQYF. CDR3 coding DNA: TGTGCCAGCAGCCAACCAGCGGGAGCCACAGATACGCAGTATTTT.

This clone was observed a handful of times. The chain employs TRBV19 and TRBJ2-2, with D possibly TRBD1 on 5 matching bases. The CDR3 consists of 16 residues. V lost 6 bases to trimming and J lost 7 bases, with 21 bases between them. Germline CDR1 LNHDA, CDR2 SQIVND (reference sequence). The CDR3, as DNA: TGTGCCAGTAGGAGCCAGGGTCTCCTCGGTGACGGGGAGCTGTTTTTT. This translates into CASRSQGLLGDGELFF.

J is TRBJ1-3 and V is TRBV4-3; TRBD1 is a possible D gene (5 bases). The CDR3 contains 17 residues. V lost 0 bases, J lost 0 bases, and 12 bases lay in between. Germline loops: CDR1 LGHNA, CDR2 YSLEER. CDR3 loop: CASSQDRAGPSGNTIYF. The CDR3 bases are TGCGCCAGCAGCCAAGATCGCGCAGGGCCCTCTGGAAACACCATATATTTT.